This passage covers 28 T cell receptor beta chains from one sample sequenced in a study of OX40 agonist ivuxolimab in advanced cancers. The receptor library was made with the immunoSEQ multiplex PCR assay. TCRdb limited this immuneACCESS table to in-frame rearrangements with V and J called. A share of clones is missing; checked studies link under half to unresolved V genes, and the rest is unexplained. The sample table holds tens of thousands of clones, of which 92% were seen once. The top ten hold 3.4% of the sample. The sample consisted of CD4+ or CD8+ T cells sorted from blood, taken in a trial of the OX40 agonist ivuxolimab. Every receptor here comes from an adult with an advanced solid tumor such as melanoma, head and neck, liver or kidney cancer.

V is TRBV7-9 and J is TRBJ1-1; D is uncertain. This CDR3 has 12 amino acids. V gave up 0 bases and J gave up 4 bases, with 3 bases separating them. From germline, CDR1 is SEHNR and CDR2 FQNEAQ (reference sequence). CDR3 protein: CASSLATTEAFF. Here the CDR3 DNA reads TGTGCCAGCAGCTTAGCGACCACTGAAGCTTTCTTT.

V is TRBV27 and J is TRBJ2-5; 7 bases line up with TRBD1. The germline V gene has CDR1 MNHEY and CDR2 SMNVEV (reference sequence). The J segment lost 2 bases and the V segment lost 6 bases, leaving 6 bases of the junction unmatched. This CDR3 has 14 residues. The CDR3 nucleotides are TGTGCCAGCAGCCCGGACAGGCTTCAAGAGACCCAGTACTTC. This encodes CASSPDRLQETQYF.

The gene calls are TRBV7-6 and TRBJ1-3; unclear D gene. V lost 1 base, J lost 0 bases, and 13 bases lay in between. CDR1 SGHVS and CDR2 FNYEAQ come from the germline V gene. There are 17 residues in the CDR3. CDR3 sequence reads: CASSLELGARSGNTIYF. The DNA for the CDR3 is TGTGCCAGCAGCTTAGAATTAGGTGCCCGCTCTGGAAACACCATATATTTT.

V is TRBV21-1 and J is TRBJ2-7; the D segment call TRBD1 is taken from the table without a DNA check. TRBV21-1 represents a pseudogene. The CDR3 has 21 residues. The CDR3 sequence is CASLTRQGETSPSSSSYEQYF. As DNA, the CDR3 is TGTGCCAGCCTAACGAGACAGGGGGAGACTAGCCCTTCATCCAGCTCCTACGAGCAGTACTTC.

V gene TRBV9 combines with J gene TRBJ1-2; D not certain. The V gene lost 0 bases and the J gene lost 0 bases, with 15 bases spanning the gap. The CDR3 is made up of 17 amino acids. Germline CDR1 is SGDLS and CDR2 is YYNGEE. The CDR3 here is CASSVGPSPGSNYGYTF. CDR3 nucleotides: TGTGCCAGCAGCGTAGGGCCAAGCCCGGGGTCTAACTATGGCTACACCTTC.

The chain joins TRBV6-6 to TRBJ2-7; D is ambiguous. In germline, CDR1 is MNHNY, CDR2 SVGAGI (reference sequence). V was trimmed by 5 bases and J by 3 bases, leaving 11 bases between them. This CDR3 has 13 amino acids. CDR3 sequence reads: CASSRGPYYEQYF. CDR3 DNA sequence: TGTGCCAGCAGTCGTGGGCCGTACTACGAGCAGTACTTC.

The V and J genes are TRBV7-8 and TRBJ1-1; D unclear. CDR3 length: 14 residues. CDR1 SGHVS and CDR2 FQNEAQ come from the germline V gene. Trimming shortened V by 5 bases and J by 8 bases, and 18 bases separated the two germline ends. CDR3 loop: CASSETALMVEAFF. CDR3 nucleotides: TGTGCCAGCAGCGAAACAGCCCTAATGGTCGAAGCTTTCTTT.

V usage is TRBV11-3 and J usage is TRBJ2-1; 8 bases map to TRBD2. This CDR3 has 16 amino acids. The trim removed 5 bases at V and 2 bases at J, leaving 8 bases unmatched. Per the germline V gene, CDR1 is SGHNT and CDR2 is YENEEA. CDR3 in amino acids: CASSPISGLAYNEQFF. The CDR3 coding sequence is TGTGCCAGCAGCCCCATTTCGGGACTAGCCTACAATGAGCAGTTCTTC.

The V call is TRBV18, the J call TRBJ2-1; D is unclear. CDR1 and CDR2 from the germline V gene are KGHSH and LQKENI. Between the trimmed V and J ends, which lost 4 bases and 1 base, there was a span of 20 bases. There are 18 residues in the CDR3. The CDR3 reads CASSLYPGVERSYNEQFF. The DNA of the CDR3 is TGTGCCAGCTCACTTTACCCGGGCGTTGAAAGGTCCTACAATGAGCAGTTCTTC.

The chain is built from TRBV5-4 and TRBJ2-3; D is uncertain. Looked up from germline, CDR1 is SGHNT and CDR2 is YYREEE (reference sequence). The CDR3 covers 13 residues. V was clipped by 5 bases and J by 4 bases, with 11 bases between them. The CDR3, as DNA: TGTGCCAGCAGTGACTTTTGGGCAGATACGCAGTATTTT. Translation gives CASSDFWADTQYF.

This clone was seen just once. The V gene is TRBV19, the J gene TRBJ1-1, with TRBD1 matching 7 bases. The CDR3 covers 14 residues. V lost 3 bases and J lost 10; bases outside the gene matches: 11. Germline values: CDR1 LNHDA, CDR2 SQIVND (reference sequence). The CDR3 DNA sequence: TGTGCCAGTAGTATTCACTACTTAGGGGGCGGAGCTTTCTTT. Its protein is CASSIHYLGGGAFF.

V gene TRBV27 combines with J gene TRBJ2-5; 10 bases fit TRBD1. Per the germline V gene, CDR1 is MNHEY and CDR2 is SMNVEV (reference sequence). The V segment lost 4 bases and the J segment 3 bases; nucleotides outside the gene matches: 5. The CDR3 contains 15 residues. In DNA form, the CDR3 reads TGTGCCAGCAGTTCCGGACAGGGGGGAGAAGAGACCCAGTACTTC. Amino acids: CASSSGQGGEETQYF.

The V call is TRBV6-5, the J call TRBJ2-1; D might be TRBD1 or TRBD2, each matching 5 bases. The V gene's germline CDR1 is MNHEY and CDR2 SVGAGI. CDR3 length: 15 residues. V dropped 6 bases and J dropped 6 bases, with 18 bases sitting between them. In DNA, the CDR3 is TGTGCCAGCAGAGCCGTCTTAGGGACCCTCAATGAGCAGTTCTTC. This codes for CASRAVLGTLNEQFF.

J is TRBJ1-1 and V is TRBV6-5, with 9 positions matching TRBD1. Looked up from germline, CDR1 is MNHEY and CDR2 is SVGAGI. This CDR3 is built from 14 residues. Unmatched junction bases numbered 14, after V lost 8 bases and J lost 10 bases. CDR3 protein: CASDLYRGRGGAFF. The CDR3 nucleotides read TGTGCCAGCGATCTCTACAGGGGGCGCGGGGGAGCTTTCTTT.

The DNA for the CDR3 is TGTGCCAGCAGTTCCTTCTCCGACACTGAAGCTTTCTTT. Its protein product is CASSSFSDTEAFF. This sequence joins TRBV27 and TRBJ1-1; D is unresolved. The CDR3 length is 13 residues. Germline lookup yields CDR1 MNHEY and CDR2 SMNVEV (reference sequence). Trimming removed 4 bases from V and 3 bases from J, with 9 bases in between.

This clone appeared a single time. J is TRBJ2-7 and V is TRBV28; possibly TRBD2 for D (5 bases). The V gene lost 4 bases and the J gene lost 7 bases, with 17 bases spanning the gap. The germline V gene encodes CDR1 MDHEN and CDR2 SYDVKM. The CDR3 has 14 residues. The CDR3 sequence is CASSSMTGLREQYF. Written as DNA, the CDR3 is TGTGCCAGCAGTTCAATGACCGGACTCCGGGAGCAGTACTTC.

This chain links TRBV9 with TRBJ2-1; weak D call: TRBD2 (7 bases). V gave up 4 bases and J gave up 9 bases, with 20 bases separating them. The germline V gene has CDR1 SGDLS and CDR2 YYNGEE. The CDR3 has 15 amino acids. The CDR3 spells CASSSGGLLVGEQFF. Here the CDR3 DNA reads TGTGCCAGCAGCTCCGGGGGGCTACTCGTAGGTGAGCAGTTCTTC.

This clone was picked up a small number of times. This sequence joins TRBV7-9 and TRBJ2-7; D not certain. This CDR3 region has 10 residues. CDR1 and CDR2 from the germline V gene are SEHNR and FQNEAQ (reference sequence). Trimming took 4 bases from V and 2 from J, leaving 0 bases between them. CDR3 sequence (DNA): TGTGCCAGCAGCTCCTACGAGCAGTACTTC. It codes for CASSSYEQYF.

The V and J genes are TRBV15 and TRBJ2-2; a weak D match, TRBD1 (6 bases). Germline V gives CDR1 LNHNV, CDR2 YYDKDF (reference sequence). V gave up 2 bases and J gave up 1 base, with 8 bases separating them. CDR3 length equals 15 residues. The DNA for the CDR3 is TGTGCCACCAGCAGACTGACAGGGAACACCGGGGAGCTGTTTTTT. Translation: CATSRLTGNTGELFF.

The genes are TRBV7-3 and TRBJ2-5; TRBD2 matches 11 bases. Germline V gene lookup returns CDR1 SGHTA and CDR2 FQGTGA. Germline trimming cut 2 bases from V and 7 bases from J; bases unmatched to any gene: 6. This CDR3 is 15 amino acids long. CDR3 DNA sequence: TGTGCCAGCAGCTTAGCGGGGGGGACTAGCGGGACCCAGTACTTC. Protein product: CASSLAGGTSGTQYF.

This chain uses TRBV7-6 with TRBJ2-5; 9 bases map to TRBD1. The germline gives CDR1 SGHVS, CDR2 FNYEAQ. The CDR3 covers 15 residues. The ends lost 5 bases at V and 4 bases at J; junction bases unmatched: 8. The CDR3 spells CASSLRDRVGETQYF. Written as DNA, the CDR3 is TGTGCCAGCAGCCTCCGGGACAGGGTAGGAGAGACCCAGTACTTC.

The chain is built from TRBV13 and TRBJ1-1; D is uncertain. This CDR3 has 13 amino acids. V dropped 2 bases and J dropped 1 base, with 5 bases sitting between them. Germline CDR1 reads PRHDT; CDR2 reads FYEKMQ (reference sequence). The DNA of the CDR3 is TGTGCCAGCAGCTTAACAGAGAACACTGAAGCTTTCTTT. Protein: CASSLTENTEAFF.

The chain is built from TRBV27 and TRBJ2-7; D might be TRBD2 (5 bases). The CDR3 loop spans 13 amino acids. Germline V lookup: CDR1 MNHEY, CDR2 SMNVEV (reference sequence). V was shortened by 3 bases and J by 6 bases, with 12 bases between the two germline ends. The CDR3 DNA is TGTGCCAGCAGTTTGGGAGTGGGCGTCGAGCAGTACTTC. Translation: CASSLGVGVEQYF.

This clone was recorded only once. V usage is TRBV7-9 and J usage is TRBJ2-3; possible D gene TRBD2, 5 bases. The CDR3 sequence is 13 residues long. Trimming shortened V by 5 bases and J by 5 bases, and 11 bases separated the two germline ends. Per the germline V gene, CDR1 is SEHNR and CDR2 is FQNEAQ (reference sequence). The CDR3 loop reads CASSGSREDTQYF. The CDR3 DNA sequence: TGTGCCAGCAGCGGCAGCCGGGAAGATACGCAGTATTTT.

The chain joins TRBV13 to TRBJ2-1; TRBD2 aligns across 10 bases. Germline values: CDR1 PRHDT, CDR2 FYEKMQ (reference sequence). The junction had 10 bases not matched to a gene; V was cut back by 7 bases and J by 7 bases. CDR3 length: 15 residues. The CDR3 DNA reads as TGTGCCAGCACCGACCTAGCGGGGGACGCGAATGAGCAGTTCTTC. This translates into CASTDLAGDANEQFF.

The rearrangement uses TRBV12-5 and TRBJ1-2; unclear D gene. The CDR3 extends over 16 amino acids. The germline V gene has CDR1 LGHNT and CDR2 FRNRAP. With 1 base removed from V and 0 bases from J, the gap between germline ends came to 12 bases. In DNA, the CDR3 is TGTGCTAGTGGTTTGGCTGAAATCATAGCTAACTATGGCTACACCTTC. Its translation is CASGLAEIIANYGYTF.

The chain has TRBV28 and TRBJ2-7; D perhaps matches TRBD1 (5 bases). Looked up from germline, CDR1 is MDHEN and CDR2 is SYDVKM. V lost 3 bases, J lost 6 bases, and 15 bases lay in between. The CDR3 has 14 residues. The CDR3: CASSLAGKSAEQYF. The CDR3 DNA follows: TGTGCCAGCAGTTTGGCAGGGAAGTCCGCCGAGCAGTACTTC.

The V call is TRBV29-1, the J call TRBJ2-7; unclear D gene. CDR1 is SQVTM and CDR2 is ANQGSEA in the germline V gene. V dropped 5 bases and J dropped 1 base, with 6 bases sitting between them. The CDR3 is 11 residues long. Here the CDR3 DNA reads TGCAGCGTTCCCATATCCTACGAGCAGTACTTC. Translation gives CSVPISYEQYF.